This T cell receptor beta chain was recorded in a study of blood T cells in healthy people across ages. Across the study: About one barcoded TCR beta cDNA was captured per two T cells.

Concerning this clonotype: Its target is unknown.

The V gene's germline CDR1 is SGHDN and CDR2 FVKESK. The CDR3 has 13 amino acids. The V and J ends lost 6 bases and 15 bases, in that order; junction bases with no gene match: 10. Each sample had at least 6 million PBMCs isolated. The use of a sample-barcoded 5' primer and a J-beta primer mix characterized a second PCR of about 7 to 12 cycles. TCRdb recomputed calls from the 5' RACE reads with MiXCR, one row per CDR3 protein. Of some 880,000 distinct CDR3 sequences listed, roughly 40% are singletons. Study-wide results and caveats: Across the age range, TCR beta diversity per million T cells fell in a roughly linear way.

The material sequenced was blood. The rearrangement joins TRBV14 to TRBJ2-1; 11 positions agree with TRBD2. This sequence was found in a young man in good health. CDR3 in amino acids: CASRLAGASRRFF. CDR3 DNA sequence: TGTGCCAGCAGACTAGCGGGGGCCTCCAGACGGTTCTTC.